A selection of T cell receptor beta chains follows, all from one sample in a study of human T cells and chemical hapten exposure. Each CDR3 protein gets one entry after TCRdb re-called the RACE reads with MiXCR. The table records 300,000 to 400,000 distinct CDR3 sequences, about 7% of them present only once. The input for sequencing was whole blood, taken in connection with sensitization to the hapten diphenylcyclopropenone (DPC). The receptors originated from a woman aged 18 to 35 with alopecia areata. Some clones in this sample may be carry-over from other donors' samples. CDR3s include the opening cysteine and the closing phenylalanine or tryptophan. D genes are given only for firm matches. Only part of the rows carry a size: once, few, many, or a class if the clone is expanded.

clone_size	d_call	v_call	cdr3_length	j_call	cdr3_nt	cdr3_aa
NA	TRBD2	TRBV20-1	13	TRBJ2-7	TGCAGTGCTAGCGGGGGGGACTCCTACGAGCAGTACTTC	CSASGGDSYEQYF
many	NA	TRBV29-1	12	TRBJ2-1	TGCAGCGTTCGGAAAATTAGGAATGAGCAGTTCTTC	CSVRKIRNEQFF
few	NA	TRBV28	13	TRBJ2-7	TGTGCCAGCAGTCCCTCCTCCCCCTCGGCAGTATACTTC	CASSPSSPSAVYF
many	TRBD2	TRBV20-1	15	TRBJ2-1	TGCAGTGCTAGCTCATTGACTAGCGGTTACAATGAGCAGTTCTTC	CSASSLTSGYNEQFF
NA	NA	TRBV6-2/TRBV6-3	13	TRBJ1-6	TGTGCCAGCATCAAGGACTCGGATTCACCCCTCCACTTT	CASIKDSDSPLHF
many	NA	TRBV10-3	12	TRBJ2-3	TGTGCCATCAGGACAGAAGGCGATACGCAGTATTTT	CAIRTEGDTQYF
many	NA	TRBV5-1	14	TRBJ2-3	TGCGCCAGCAGCTGGGGGGACACCACAGATACGCAGTATTTT	CASSWGDTTDTQYF
many	NA	TRBV27	14	TRBJ2-7	TGTGCCAGCAGCGGGGACACCTTCTCCTACGAGCAGTACTTC	CASSGDTFSYEQYF
few	TRBD1	TRBV4-3	14	TRBJ2-7	TGCGCCAGCAGCCAAGACGGGGACAGTTACGAGCAGTACTTC	CASSQDGDSYEQYF
few	NA	TRBV20-1	15	TRBJ2-3	TGCAGTGCCTACGGACTCACCATTAACACAGATACGCAGTATTTT	CSAYGLTINTDTQYF
NA	NA	TRBV5-6	14	TRBJ1-6	TGTGCCAGCAGCTTGGAACAGGATAATTCACCCCTCCACTTT	CASSLEQDNSPLHF
NA	NA	TRBV25-1	14	TRBJ2-7	TGTGCCAGCAGTGATGCAGGGAGCTCCTACGAGCAGTACTTC	CASSDAGSSYEQYF
many	NA	TRBV2	19	TRBJ2-7	TGTGCCAGCAGCTCGCCCCACAGGGACCTAACAAAGACCTTGGACGAGCAGTACTTC	CASSSPHRDLTKTLDEQYF
few	TRBD2	TRBV3-1	24	TRBJ2-1	TGTGCCAGCAGCCAAGACTTTGGAACAAGATTCAAGGGGGGACTAGCGGGGACCCACAATGAGCAGTTCTTC	CASSQDFGTRFKGGLAGTHNEQFF
NA	NA	TRBV5-6	15	TRBJ2-1	TGTGCCAGCAGCTTTCTCCGGGGGTTGGGGAATGAGCAGTTCTTC	CASSFLRGLGNEQFF
NA	TRBD2	TRBV13	16	TRBJ2-7	TGTGCCAGCAGCTTAGTTGCCAGCGGGGGCACCTACGAGCAGTACTTC	CASSLVASGGTYEQYF
NA	NA	TRBV6-5	13	TRBJ1-4	TGTGCCAGCACGCAGGCCCGGAATGAAAAACTGTTTTTT	CASTQARNEKLFF
many	TRBD1	TRBV7-9	20	TRBJ2-1	TGTGCCAGCAGCTTTAGCCCGGGACAGGGGGCTCCCCGTACATACAATGAGCAGTTCTTC	CASSFSPGQGAPRTYNEQFF
NA	NA	TRBV29-1	12	TRBJ1-1	TGCAGCGCCAGAGGGACAATCTCTGAAGCTTTCTTT	CSARGTISEAFF
few	TRBD1	TRBV19	15	TRBJ1-2	TGTGCCAGTACCACCATACAGGGGGCTTTCTATGGCTACACCTTC	CASTTIQGAFYGYTF
NA	NA	TRBV6-5	14	TRBJ1-2	TGTGCCAGCAGTCCCGTTCAGGGTACCTATGGCTACACCTTC	CASSPVQGTYGYTF
few	TRBD1	TRBV7-9	17	TRBJ1-3	TGTGCCAGCAGCCTTGCGGGACAGCCTCCACTTCGCGACACCATATATTTT	CASSLAGQPPLRDTIYF
NA	NA	TRBV5-1	13	TRBJ1-2	TGCGCCAGCAGCGCGGACGGATATATAAGCTACACCTTC	CASSADGYISYTF
many	NA	TRBV6-2/TRBV6-3	13	TRBJ1-5	TGTGCCAGCAAGAAGGGGCTTAATCAGCCCCAGCATTTT	CASKKGLNQPQHF
NA	NA	TRBV2	16	TRBJ1-5	TGTGCCAGCAGTGAAGTGTGGGGTGGCTCCAATCAGCCCCAGCATTTT	CASSEVWGGSNQPQHF
few	TRBD1	TRBV11-3	17	TRBJ2-1	TGTGCCAGCAGCCGTTACACAGGGGGACCTTCCTACAATGAGCAGTTCTTC	CASSRYTGGPSYNEQFF
NA	NA	TRBV7-9	13	TRBJ2-7	TGTGCCAGCAGTAGGGACGTCTCCTACGAGCAGTACTTC	CASSRDVSYEQYF
NA	TRBD2	TRBV7-2	15	TRBJ2-3	TGTGCCAGCAGCTGGACTAGCGGTAGCACAGATACGCAGTATTTT	CASSWTSGSTDTQYF
NA	NA	TRBV12-3/TRBV12-4	14	TRBJ1-2	TGTGCCAGCAGTCCCCAGGGTGGGAACTATGGCTACACCTTC	CASSPQGGNYGYTF
NA	NA	TRBV20-1	12	TRBJ2-7	TGCAGTGCTACTCCGGACAGCTACGAGCAGTACTTC	CSATPDSYEQYF
many	TRBD1	TRBV5-1	16	TRBJ2-6	TGCGCCAGACCTCCCGGGACAGGATCTGGGGCCAACGTCCTGACTTTC	CARPPGTGSGANVLTF
few	TRBD1	TRBV20-1	15	TRBJ2-7	TGCAGTGCTAGCCCCCCCGGACAGGGAGGCTACGAGCAGTACTTC	CSASPPGQGGYEQYF
NA	NA	TRBV20-1	14	TRBJ1-1	TGCAGTGCTAGAGATCCCTCATTGAACACTGAAGCTTTCTTT	CSARDPSLNTEAFF
many	TRBD2	TRBV4-2	15	TRBJ2-7	TGTGCCAGCAGCCAAGGGCGGGGGGGCTCCTACGAGCAGTACTTC	CASSQGRGGSYEQYF
many	NA	TRBV20-1	14	TRBJ2-7	TGCAGTGCTAGTACAGTGGGCAGTAGCTACGAGCAGTACTTC	CSASTVGSSYEQYF
many	NA	TRBV4-2	16	TRBJ2-1	TGTGCCAGCAGCCCGCAATGGAAAAGCTCCTACAATGAGCAGTTCTTC	CASSPQWKSSYNEQFF
few	NA	TRBV7-3	15	TRBJ2-3	TGTGCCAGCAGCTTTTTCGGAGCGGACACAGATACGCAGTATTTT	CASSFFGADTDTQYF
NA	TRBD1	TRBV13	21	TRBJ1-2	TGTGCCAGCAGCTTAGCCTATTACGACCGGGACAGGGCCGGAGTTAACTATGGCTACACCTTC	CASSLAYYDRDRAGVNYGYTF
NA	NA	TRBV29-1	12	TRBJ1-2	TGCAGCGTTGAATCCCGGGGCTATGGCTACACCTTC	CSVESRGYGYTF
many	NA	TRBV7-9	14	TRBJ2-1	TGTGCCAGCAGCTTTAGCGGAACCTACAATGAGCAGTTCTTC	CASSFSGTYNEQFF
NA	TRBD1	TRBV28	14	TRBJ1-6	TGTGCCAGCAGTTTGGAACAGGGGGGTTCACCCCTCCACTTT	CASSLEQGGSPLHF
few	TRBD1	TRBV12-3/TRBV12-4	16	TRBJ1-6	TGTGCCAGCTGTAAGGACAGGAGTGCCGGGAGGTCACCCCTCCACTTT	CASCKDRSAGRSPLHF
NA	NA	TRBV20-1	13	TRBJ2-2	TGCAGTGCTAGAGATGCCTGGGCCGGGGAGCTGTTTTTT	CSARDAWAGELFF
many	NA	TRBV29-1	13	TRBJ2-1	TGCAGCGTTGGGTTACCACAGTACAATGAGCAGTTCTTC	CSVGLPQYNEQFF
NA	NA	TRBV7-7	14	TRBJ1-1	TGTGCTAGCAGCCCCACTCTCATGAACACTGAAGCTTTCTTT	CASSPTLMNTEAFF
few	NA	TRBV20-1	13	TRBJ1-5	TGCAGTGCCAAAGTCCCAGGGGTACAGCCCCAGCATTTT	CSAKVPGVQPQHF
NA	TRBD1	TRBV7-8	22	TRBJ2-2	TGTGCCAGCGGCTCGATACCGGGACAGCGATCGATCATCACCCGAAACACCGGGGAGCTGTTTTTT	CASGSIPGQRSIITRNTGELFF
few	NA	TRBV29-1	11	TRBJ2-2	TGCAGCGTTGAAGGGGGAAGGGAGCTGTTTTTT	CSVEGGRELFF
NA	NA	TRBV3-1	13	TRBJ1-1	TGTGCCAGCAGCCAACCCATGAACACTGAAGCTTTCTTT	CASSQPMNTEAFF
many	NA	TRBV6-5	13	TRBJ2-3	TGTGCCAGCAGGCAGGGGCTCGCAGATACGCAGTATTTT	CASRQGLADTQYF
few	TRBD1	TRBV29-1	13	TRBJ1-1	TGCAGCGTTCGGGACAGGGACGACACTGAAGCTTTCTTT	CSVRDRDDTEAFF
many	TRBD1	TRBV12-3/TRBV12-4	15	TRBJ1-5	TGTGCCAGCAGCCGCGACAGGGGGGGAGGACAGCCCCAGCATTTT	CASSRDRGGGQPQHF
many	NA	TRBV5-1	14	TRBJ1-4	TGCGCCAGCACCCCATTGGGGGCGGATGAAAAACTGTTTTTT	CASTPLGADEKLFF